This TCR beta chain was captured by sequencing in a study of beta chain features in type 1 diabetes. Details on this clone: Its matching antigen is unknown.

A sort by CD45RO/CCR7/CD25/CD127/CD95/CD27 yielded CD4+ naive, central memory, regulatory and stem cell-like memory cells. General study results and limits: When VDJ junctions were examined, type 1 diabetes patients showed fewer insertions and more deletions. The naive, central memory and Treg TCRB repertoires looked more alike in patients than they did in healthy donors. A moderate, significant TCRB CDR3 shortening appeared in type 1 diabetes across four CD4+ subsets.

The sequenced template was cDNA made from the entire isolated RNA. Assay: immunoSEQ multiplex PCR; the TCRdb copy retains only in-frame clones and omits some. The top ten clones hold roughly 0.6% of a sample with a few hundred thousand clones, 9.5% to 10% of them seen once. The sample comprised central memory CD4+ T cells from blood. The TCR originated in a man younger than 40 with type 1 diabetes.

CDR3 bases: TGTGCCAGCAGCTTCCAAGGGCAGGGCACTGAAGCTTTCTTT. This sequence encodes CASSFQGQGTEAFF. The chain carries TRBV7-3 and TRBJ1-1; possible D gene TRBD1, 5 bases. Germline V lookup: CDR1 SGHTA, CDR2 FQGTGA. Between the trimmed V and J ends, which lost 3 bases and 4 bases, there was a span of 12 bases. The CDR3 has 14 amino acids.